These 8 T cell receptor beta chains came from one sample sequenced in a study of blood T cell repertoires in COVID-19. The repertoire was sequenced with immunoSEQ multiplex PCR; TCRdb's copy has only in-frame clones and lacks some. The table lists 140,000 to 150,000 clones, under 80% of them singletons, with less than 5.5% in the top ten. The sample comprised peripheral blood. The source is a man in his sixties with acute or convalescent COVID-19.

J is TRBJ2-1 and V is TRBV2, with 8 bases fitting TRBD2. The ends lost 7 bases at V and 10 bases at J; junction bases unmatched: 6. The germline V gene has CDR1 SNHLY and CDR2 FYNNEI. CDR3 length: 12 amino acids. The CDR3 DNA reads TGTGCCAGCACGGCGGGAGGTGGGGAGCAGTTCTTC. Protein product: CASTAGGGEQFF.

The genes are TRBV6-5 and TRBJ1-5, with a weak D call TRBD1 (6 bases). Germline V gene sequence: CDR1 MNHEY, CDR2 SVGAGI. The CDR3 totals 13 residues. V lost 10 bases to trimming and J lost 3 bases, with 13 bases between them. The CDR3 loop is CAIHRDNNQPQHF. The CDR3 nucleotides are TGTGCCATCCACCGGGACAACAATCAGCCCCAGCATTTT.

The rearrangement joins TRBV30 to TRBJ1-2; possible D gene TRBD1, 5 bases. CDR1 GTSNPN and CDR2 SVGIG come from the germline V gene (reference sequence). The V end lost 1 base, the J end lost 7 bases, and 16 bases lay between the germline ends. This CDR3 is 14 amino acids long. CDR3 bases: TGTGCCTGGAGTGATAGTGGGGCTTTGCGTGGCTACACCTTC. It translates to CAWSDSGALRGYTF. Looking up the rest from reference TRBV30 and TRBJ1-2 gives the full variable domain: SQTIHQWPATLVQPVGSPLSLECTVEGTSNPNLYWYRQAAGRGLQLLFYSVGIGQISSEVPQNLSASRPQDRQFILSSKKLLLSDSGFYLCAWSDSGALRGYTFGSGTRLTVV.

This clone was detected a few times. CDR3 in amino acids: CASRATGGDYGYTF. In nucleotides, the CDR3 is TGTGCCAGCAGAGCCACAGGGGGCGACTATGGCTACACCTTC. The gene calls are TRBV27 and TRBJ1-2; 9 bases are a match to TRBD1. CDR3 length: 14 amino acids. V dropped 6 bases and J dropped 3; count of bases not matched to a gene: 5. The V gene's germline CDR1 is MNHEY and CDR2 SMNVEV (reference sequence).

CDR3 region: CASSSRDKPPPWANTIYF. DNA for the CDR3: TGTGCCAGCAGCTCCCGGGACAAACCACCGCCTTGGGCTAACACCATATATTTT. The V gene is TRBV11-2, the J gene TRBJ1-3; D perhaps matches TRBD1 (6 bases). Looked up from germline, CDR1 is SGHAT and CDR2 is FQNNGV. V was cut by 4 bases and J by 7 bases, with 26 bases left in between. The CDR3 consists of 18 residues.

The chain's CDR3 is CASSPGTGAHQPQHF. Here the CDR3 DNA reads TGTGCCAGCAGTCCGGGGACAGGGGCGCATCAGCCCCAGCATTTT. J is TRBJ1-5 and V is TRBV28, with 10 bases fitting TRBD1. The CDR3 extends over 15 amino acids. Trimming removed 5 bases from V and 5 bases from J; junction bases left unmatched: 6. The germline gives CDR1 MDHEN, CDR2 SYDVKM.

This clone was counted only a few times. The CDR3 is CASSATGSSNQPQHF. The CDR3, as DNA: TGTGCCAGCAGTGCGACAGGGTCCAGCAATCAGCCCCAGCATTTT. This chain connects TRBV2 to TRBJ1-5; TRBD1 aligns across 7 bases. Germline V gene lookup returns CDR1 SNHLY and CDR2 FYNNEI. V was pared by 4 bases and J by 1 base, with 4 bases of the junction left unmatched. This CDR3 has 15 residues.

The chain is built from TRBV25-1 and TRBJ1-2; 7 bases are shared with TRBD1. CDR3 size: 13 residues. CDR1 and CDR2 (germline): MGHDK, SYGVNS. V was clipped by 7 bases and J by 6 bases; unmatched bases: 8. The CDR3 is CASTPGTADGYTF. CDR3 in DNA: TGTGCCAGCACCCCCGGGACAGCGGATGGCTACACCTTC.